This T cell receptor beta chain was sequenced for a study of shared clonotypes between healthy human individuals. Study findings and constraints: Non-shared clonotypes were found to have lower generation probabilities than the clonotypes that were shared by all four of the sorted-subset donors.

Sequencing used immunoSEQ multiplex PCR; TCRdb keeps in-frame clones, though not all of them. In the table there are about 990,000 clones, about four fifths of which are singletons. Both subsets, CD45RA+ naive and CD45RA-negative memory, were split from the CD4+ cells. This clone was counted a few times. The antigen remains unidentified. V was clipped by 3 bases and J by 7 bases; unmatched bases: 7. CDR1 MGHRA and CDR2 YSYEKL come from the germline V gene. The CDR3 runs to 14 residues. This clonotype was sampled from a man aged 18 to 35 in good health. Some clones in this sample may be carry-over from other donors' samples. Source material: memory CD4+ T cells from PBMCs. Stated subset: CD45RA-negative fraction. V gene TRBV4-1 combines with J gene TRBJ2-3; 7 bases are a match to TRBD1. The CDR3 loop reads CASSHPTGRNTQYF. DNA of the CDR3: TGCGCCAGCAGCCACCCGACAGGGCGGAATACGCAGTATTTT.